The T cell receptor (beta chain) described here comes from a study of blood T cells in healthy people across ages. Study-wide context: About one barcoded TCR beta cDNA was captured per two T cells.

Per the germline V gene, CDR1 is MGHRA and CDR2 is YSYEKL. Trimming at V came to 4 bases and at J to 8 bases, leaving 12 bases not matched to a gene. The CDR3 is 17 residues long. It was with a sample-barcoded 5' primer and a J-beta primer mix that a second PCR of roughly 6 to 12 cycles was run. One entry per CDR3 protein results from TCRdb running MiXCR on the 5' RACE reads. The table lists approximately 760,000 distinct CDR3 sequences, roughly 25% of them singletons, with under 9.5% in the top ten. The same data also went into a second study, on T cells of mothers and their children. That source reports: Samples were provided by three healthy Caucasian mothers and their six children.

The source is a boy between 5 and 17 years old in good health. Sequenced input: blood. V usage is TRBV4-1 and J usage is TRBJ2-5; 14 bases match TRBD2. CDR3 nucleotide sequence: TGCGCCAGCAGCCCACCCCCGGGACTAGCGGGAGTAAAAACCCAGTACTTC. Its translation is CASSPPPGLAGVKTQYF.